This entry describes one T cell receptor (beta chain). This sample is drawn from a study of T cell responses to AZD1222 COVID-19 vaccine. Produced via immunoSEQ multiplex PCR; TCRdb's table is partial and in-frame only. The sample yields about 60,000 clones, roughly 85% seen once. Source: peripheral blood, taken on day 0 of MenACWY control vaccination. The source of this sequence is an adult in good health.

CDR3 bases: TGTGCCAGCAGCTCCCCCGGGCCGCAGGATGGGACCCAGTACTTC. As protein: CASSSPGPQDGTQYF. This chain joins TRBV11-1 and TRBJ2-5; D not certain. The germline V gene encodes CDR1 SGHAT and CDR2 FQDESV (reference sequence). The V end lost 4 bases, the J end lost 7 bases, and 19 bases lay between the germline ends. CDR3 length: 15 residues.